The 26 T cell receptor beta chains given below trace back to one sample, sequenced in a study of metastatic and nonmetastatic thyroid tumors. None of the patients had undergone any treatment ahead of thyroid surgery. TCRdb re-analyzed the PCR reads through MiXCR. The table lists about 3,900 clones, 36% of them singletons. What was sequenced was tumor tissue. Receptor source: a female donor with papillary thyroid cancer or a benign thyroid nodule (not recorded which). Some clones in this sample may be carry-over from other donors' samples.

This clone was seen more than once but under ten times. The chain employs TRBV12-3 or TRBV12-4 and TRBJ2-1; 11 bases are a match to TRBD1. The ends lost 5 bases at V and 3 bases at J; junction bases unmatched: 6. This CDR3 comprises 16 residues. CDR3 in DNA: TGTGCCAGCAGTCGGGCCGGGACAGGGGGCTACAATGAGCAGTTCTTC. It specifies CASSRAGTGGYNEQFF.

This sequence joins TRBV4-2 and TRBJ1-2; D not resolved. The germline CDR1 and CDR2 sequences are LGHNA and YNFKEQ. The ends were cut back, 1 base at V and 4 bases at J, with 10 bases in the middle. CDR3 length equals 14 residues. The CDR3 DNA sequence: TGTGCCAGCAGCCAAGTCTCCGGATCCTATGGCTACACCTTC. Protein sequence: CASSQVSGSYGYTF.

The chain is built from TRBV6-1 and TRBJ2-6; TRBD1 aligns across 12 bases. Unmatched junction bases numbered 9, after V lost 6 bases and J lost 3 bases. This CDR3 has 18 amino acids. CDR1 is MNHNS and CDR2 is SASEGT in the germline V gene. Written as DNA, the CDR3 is TGTGCCAGCAGGTCAGGGGGACAGGGGGCCTTTGGGGCCAACGTCCTGACTTTC. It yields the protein CASRSGGQGAFGANVLTF.

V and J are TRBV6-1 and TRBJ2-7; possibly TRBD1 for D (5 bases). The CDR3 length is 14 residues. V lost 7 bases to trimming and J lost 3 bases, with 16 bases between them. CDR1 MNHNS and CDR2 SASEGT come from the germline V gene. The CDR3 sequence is CASTDSVWGYEQYF. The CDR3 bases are TGTGCCAGCACAGACAGCGTTTGGGGCTACGAGCAGTACTTC.

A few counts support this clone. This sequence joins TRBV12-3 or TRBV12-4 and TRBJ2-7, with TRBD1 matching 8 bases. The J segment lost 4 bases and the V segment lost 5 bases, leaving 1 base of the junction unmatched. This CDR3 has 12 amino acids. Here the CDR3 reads CASSGQGYEQYF. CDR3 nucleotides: TGTGCCAGCAGTGGACAGGGATACGAGCAGTACTTC.

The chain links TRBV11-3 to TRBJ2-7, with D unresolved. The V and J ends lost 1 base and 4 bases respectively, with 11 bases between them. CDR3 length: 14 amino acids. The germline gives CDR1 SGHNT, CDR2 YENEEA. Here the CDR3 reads CASSLGASYYEQYF. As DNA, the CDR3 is TGTGCCAGCAGCTTAGGGGCCAGTTATTACGAGCAGTACTTC.

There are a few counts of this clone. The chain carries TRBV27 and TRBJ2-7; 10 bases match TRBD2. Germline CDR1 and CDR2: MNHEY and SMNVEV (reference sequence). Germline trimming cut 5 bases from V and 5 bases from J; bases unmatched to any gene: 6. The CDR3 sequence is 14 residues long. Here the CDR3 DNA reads TGTGCCAGCAGTCCACTAGCGGGGTACGACGAGCAGTACTTC. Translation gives CASSPLAGYDEQYF.

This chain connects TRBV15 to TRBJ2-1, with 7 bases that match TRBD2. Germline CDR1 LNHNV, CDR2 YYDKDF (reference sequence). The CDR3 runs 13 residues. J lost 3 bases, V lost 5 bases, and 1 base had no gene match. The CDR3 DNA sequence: TGTGCCACCAGCCGGACTAGCTACAATGAGCAGTTCTTC. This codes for CATSRTSYNEQFF. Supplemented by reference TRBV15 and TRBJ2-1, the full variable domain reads DAMVIQNPRYQVTQFGKPVTLSCSQTLNHNVMYWYQQKSSQAPKLLFHYYDKDFNNEADTPDNFQSRRPNTSFCFLDIRSPGLGDTAMYLCATSRTSYNEQFFGPGTRLTVL.

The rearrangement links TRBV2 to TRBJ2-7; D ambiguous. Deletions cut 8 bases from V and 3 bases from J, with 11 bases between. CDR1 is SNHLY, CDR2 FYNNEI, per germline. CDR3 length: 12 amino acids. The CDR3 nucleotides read TGTGCCAGCGTCAGACAATACTACGAGCAGTACTTC. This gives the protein CASVRQYYEQYF.

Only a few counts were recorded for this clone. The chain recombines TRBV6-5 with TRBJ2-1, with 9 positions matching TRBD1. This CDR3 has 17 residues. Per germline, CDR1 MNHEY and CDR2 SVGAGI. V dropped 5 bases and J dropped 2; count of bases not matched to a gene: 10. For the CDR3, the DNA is TGTGCCAGCAGTCCACAGGGGGCAACGGGAACCTACAATGAGCAGTTCTTC. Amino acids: CASSPQGATGTYNEQFF.

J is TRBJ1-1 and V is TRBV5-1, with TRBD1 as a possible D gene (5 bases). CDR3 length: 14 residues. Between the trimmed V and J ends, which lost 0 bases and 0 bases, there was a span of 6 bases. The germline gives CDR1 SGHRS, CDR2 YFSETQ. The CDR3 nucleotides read TGCGCCAGCAGCTTGGGGGGGATGAACACTGAAGCTTTCTTT. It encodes CASSLGGMNTEAFF.

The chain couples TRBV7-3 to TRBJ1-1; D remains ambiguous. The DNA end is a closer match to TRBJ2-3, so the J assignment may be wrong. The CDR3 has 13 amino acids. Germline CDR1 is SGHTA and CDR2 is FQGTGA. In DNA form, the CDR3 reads TGTGCCAGCAGCTCACGGTGGAGCTTCCCGCAGTATTTT. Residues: CASSSRWSFPQYF.

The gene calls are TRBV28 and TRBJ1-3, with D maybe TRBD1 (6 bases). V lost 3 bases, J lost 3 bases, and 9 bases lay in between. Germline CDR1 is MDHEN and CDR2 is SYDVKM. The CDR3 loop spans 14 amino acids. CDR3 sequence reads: CASSFQGCGNTIYF. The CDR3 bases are TGTGCCAGCAGTTTTCAGGGGTGTGGAAACACCATATATTTT.

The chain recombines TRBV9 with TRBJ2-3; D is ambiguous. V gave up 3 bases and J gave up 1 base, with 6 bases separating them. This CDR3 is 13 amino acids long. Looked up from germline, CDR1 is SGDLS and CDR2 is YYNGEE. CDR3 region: CASSDIRTDTQYF. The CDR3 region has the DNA TGTGCCAGCAGCGACATACGCACAGATACGCAGTATTTT.

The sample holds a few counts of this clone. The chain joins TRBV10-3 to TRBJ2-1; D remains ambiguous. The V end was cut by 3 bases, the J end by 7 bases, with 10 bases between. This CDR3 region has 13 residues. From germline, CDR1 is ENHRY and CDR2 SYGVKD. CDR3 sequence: CAISEMRKNEQFF. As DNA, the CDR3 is TGTGCCATCAGTGAAATGCGTAAGAATGAGCAGTTCTTC.

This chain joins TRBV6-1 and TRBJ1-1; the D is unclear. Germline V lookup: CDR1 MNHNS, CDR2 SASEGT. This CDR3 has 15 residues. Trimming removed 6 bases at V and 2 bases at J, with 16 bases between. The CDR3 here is CASRISRTSNTEAFF. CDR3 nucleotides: TGTGCCAGCAGAATTTCGCGGACCTCAAACACTGAAGCTTTCTTT.

This CDR3 is CASSESQDSNQPQHF. The CDR3 DNA follows: TGTGCCAGCAGTGAGTCACAGGATAGCAATCAGCCCCAGCATTTT. The chain joins TRBV6-1 to TRBJ1-5; perhaps TRBD1 as D (5 bases). Germline V gives CDR1 MNHNS, CDR2 SASEGT. Trimming removed 3 bases at V and 0 bases at J, with 9 bases between. The CDR3 loop spans 15 amino acids.

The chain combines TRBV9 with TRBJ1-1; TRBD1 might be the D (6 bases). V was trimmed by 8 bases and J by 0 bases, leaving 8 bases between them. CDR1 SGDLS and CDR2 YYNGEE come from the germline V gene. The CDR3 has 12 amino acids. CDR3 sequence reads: CASQGMNTEAFF. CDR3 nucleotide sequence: TGTGCCAGTCAGGGGATGAACACTGAAGCTTTCTTT.

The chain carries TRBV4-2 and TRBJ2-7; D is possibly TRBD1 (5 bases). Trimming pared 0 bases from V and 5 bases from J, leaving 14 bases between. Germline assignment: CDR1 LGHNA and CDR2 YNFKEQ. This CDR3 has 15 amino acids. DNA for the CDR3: TGTGCCAGCAGCCAAGATAAAGGGGTTGGGGACGAGCAGTACTTC. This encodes CASSQDKGVGDEQYF.

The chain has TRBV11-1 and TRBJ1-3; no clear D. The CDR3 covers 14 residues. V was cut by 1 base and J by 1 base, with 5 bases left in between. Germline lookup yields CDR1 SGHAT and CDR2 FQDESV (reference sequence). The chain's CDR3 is CASSLGGSGNTIYF. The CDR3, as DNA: TGTGCCAGCAGCTTAGGCGGATCTGGAAACACCATATATTTT.

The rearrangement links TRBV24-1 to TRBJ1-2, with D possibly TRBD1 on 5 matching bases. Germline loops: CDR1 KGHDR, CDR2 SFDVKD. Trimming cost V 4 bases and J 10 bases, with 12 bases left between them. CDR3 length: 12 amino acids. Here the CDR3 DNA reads TGTGCCACCAGTGACGCAGGGCGCGTCTACACCTTC. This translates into CATSDAGRVYTF.

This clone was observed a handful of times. CDR3 amino acids: CASRGDRLAYGYTF. In DNA form, the CDR3 reads TGTGCCAGCCGGGGGGACAGACTCGCTTATGGCTACACCTTC. V is TRBV6-1 and J is TRBJ1-2; 7 bases fit TRBD1. Germline assignment: CDR1 MNHNS and CDR2 SASEGT. J gave up 5 bases and V 8 bases, and 11 bases lay outside the gene matches. This CDR3 has 14 amino acids.

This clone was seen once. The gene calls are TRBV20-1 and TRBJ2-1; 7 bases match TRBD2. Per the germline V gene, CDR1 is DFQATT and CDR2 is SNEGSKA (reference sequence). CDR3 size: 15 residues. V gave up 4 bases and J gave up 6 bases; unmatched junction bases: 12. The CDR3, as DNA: TGCAGTGCTAACCCCGGGGCGGGAGTGCCCAATGAGCAGTTCTTC. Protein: CSANPGAGVPNEQFF.

The CDR3 reads CASSEAPGFEQYF. CDR3 bases: TGTGCCAGCAGTGAAGCGCCGGGGTTCGAGCAGTACTTC. The V and J genes are TRBV6-1 and TRBJ2-7; possible D gene TRBD2, 5 bases. CDR1 is MNHNS, CDR2 SASEGT, per germline. The V end lost 0 bases, the J end lost 6 bases, and 9 bases lay between the germline ends. This CDR3 is 13 amino acids long.

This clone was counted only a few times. In DNA, the CDR3 is TGTGCCAGCAGCCGGGGGGGAGTTTCAGATACGCAGTATTTT. This encodes CASSRGGVSDTQYF. V usage is TRBV6-4 and J usage is TRBJ2-3; 8 nucleotides align to TRBD2. Germline trimming cut 6 bases from V and 4 bases from J; bases unmatched to any gene: 6. Per germline, CDR1 MRHNA and CDR2 SNTAGT. The CDR3 loop spans 14 amino acids.

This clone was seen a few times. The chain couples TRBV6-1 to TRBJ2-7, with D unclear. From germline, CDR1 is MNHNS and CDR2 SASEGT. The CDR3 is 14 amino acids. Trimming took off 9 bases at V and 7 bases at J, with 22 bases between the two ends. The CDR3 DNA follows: TGTGCCAGAAAGGGTGGGCAGTCGGTGAAAGAGCAGTACTTC. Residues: CARKGGQSVKEQYF.